Sequencing of this T cell receptor (beta chain) was carried out in a study of blood T cells in healthy people across ages. CDR3 length: 14 amino acids. The V and J ends lost 6 bases and 8 bases respectively, with 17 bases between them. Primers used in a second PCR of roughly 6 to 11 cycles were a sample-barcoded 5' primer and a J-beta primer mix. Through a template-switch adaptor with 12 random nucleotides, each cDNA molecule received a tag. Sequencing of every sample gave 2.5 million or more CDR3-containing paired-end reads. TCRdb re-derived calls from the 5' RACE reads in MiXCR, one entry per CDR3 protein. Of roughly 1,100,000 distinct CDR3 sequences listed, about 25% are singletons. These data were also reused for a study on T cells of mothers and their children.

Source material: blood. This rearrangement joins TRBV12-3 or TRBV12-4 to TRBJ2-4; TRBD1 might be the D (5 bases). This TCR came from a girl aged 2 to 9 in good health. The CDR3 bases are TGTGCCAGCAGGGGTATGGGGCCTCTGGACATTCAGTACTTC. Translation gives CASRGMGPLDIQYF.